One T cell receptor (beta chain) is described in this entry. The source of the sample is a study of blood T cell repertoires in COVID-19. Overall study: COVID-19 samples from acute and convalescent phases originated in the United States, Italy and Spain.

Original processing notes: Quantification of nucleated cells was approximated via reference gene primer amplification. Produced via immunoSEQ multiplex PCR; TCRdb's table is partial and in-frame only. V and J calls and clone size come straight from that table; D and trimming were deduced from the DNA. The repertoire holds hundreds of thousands of clones, with 65% to 85% as singletons. CDR1 is SGHTA and CDR2 is FQGTGA in the germline V gene. V lost 1 base and J lost 5; bases outside the gene matches: 9. CDR3 size: 17 residues. The age range of participants was 18 to 89 years, with residence in about two dozen US areas. Assignments of participants to cohorts depended upon their own reported clinical history.

The sequenced sample consisted of PBMCs or T cells enriched from blood (not recorded which). This sequence originates from a woman aged 40 to 50 who had recovered from COVID-19. The chain uses TRBV7-3 and TRBJ2-1; 9 bases agree with TRBD2. The CDR3 reads CASSLNFRGRVHNEQFF. DNA of the CDR3: TGTGCCAGCAGCTTAAACTTCCGCGGGAGGGTACACAATGAGCAGTTCTTC.